The sequence of this TCR beta chain was determined in a study of CXCR3-negative and CXCR3-positive naive CD8 T cells. Germline loops: CDR1 LGHNA, CDR2 YSLEER. The CDR3 sequence is 16 residues long. UMI-labeled 5' RACE TRB cDNA libraries were prepared from the cells. No DNA is given; TCRdb re-called the 5' RACE reads and lists each CDR3 protein once. Its table lists about 57,000 distinct CDR3 sequences. The sequenced sample was memory CD8+ T cells from blood. V gene TRBV4-3 combines with J gene TRBJ2-2; TCRdb selects TRBD1, and the lack of DNA leaves this call unchecked. The sequence came from a human donor in good health. Some clones in this sample may be carry-over from other donors' samples. CDR3 amino acids: CASSQEGTGDTGELFF.